Presented here are 17 T cell receptor beta chains from one specimen sequenced in a study of cytomegalovirus exposure and HLA in healthy donors. The PCR had 60 Vbeta and 13 Jbeta primers. TCRdb's table, derived via immunoSEQ multiplex PCR, lists solely in-frame clones and lacks some. This table holds about 120,000 clones, approximately 17% found once. The material sequenced was PBMCs. The origin of the receptors is a female donor in good health and CMV-seropositive.

The chain joins TRBV4-3 to TRBJ1-3, with D possibly matching TRBD1 (5 bases). Trimming cost V 4 bases and J 1 base, with 17 bases left between them. Germline lookup yields CDR1 LGHNA and CDR2 YSLEER. The CDR3 is made up of 17 amino acids. CDR3 protein: CASSLQPRTPSGNTIYF. CDR3 DNA sequence: TGCGCCAGCAGCCTCCAACCAAGGACACCGTCTGGAAACACCATATATTTT.

The DNA of the CDR3 is TGTGCCTCGTCCCCCCCTCCTTATAGCAATCAGCCCCAGCATTTT. This encodes CASSPPPYSNQPQHF. The gene calls are TRBV19 and TRBJ1-5; D gene uncertain. The CDR3 runs 15 residues. Germline CDR1 and CDR2: LNHDA and SQIVND (reference sequence). The V and J ends lost 11 bases and 0 bases respectively, with 17 bases between them.

This clone was counted between two and nine times. The J gene is TRBJ2-7, the V gene TRBV20-1; no definite D call. Trimming pared 0 bases from V and 3 bases from J, leaving 3 bases between. The CDR3 has 11 amino acids. The V gene's germline CDR1 is DFQATT and CDR2 SNEGSKA (reference sequence). The CDR3 sequence: CSARDGYEQYF. CDR3 sequence (DNA): TGCAGTGCTAGAGACGGCTACGAGCAGTACTTC.

The CDR3 sequence is CAQKLNTEAFF. The CDR3 region has the DNA TGTGCCCAAAAATTGAACACTGAAGCTTTCTTT. The chain carries TRBV30 and TRBJ1-1; D uncertain. Germline assignment: CDR1 GTSNPN and CDR2 SVGIG (reference sequence). Trimming took 8 bases from V and 0 from J, leaving 7 bases between them. There are 11 residues in the CDR3.

The chain uses TRBV5-4 and TRBJ2-7; 8 bases fit TRBD1. Trimming at V came to 0 bases and at J to 4 bases, leaving 12 bases not matched to a gene. In germline, CDR1 is SGHNT, CDR2 YYREEE (reference sequence). CDR3 size: 17 residues. Here the CDR3 reads CASSLAKGQGNWYEQYF. CDR3 DNA: TGTGCCAGCAGCTTGGCCAAAGGACAGGGCAATTGGTACGAGCAGTACTTC.

The table lists this clone with a few counts. CDR3 residues: CASRAWTGSYEQYF. The CDR3 region has the DNA TGTGCCAGCAGAGCCTGGACAGGGTCCTACGAGCAGTACTTC. The chain is built from TRBV28 and TRBJ2-7, with 8 bases lining up with TRBD1. The CDR3 has 14 amino acids. Germline lookup yields CDR1 MDHEN and CDR2 SYDVKM. Trimming cost V 6 bases and J 1 base; bases outside gene matches: 5.

J is TRBJ2-1 and V is TRBV11-3, with 11 bases identical to TRBD2. This CDR3 comprises 18 residues. Germline V gene data show CDR1 as SGHNT and CDR2 as YENEEA. Trimming took 1 base from V and 2 from J; bases not matched to a gene: 7. The CDR3 loop is CASSLGSGGAPTYNEQFF. Here the CDR3 DNA reads TGTGCCAGCAGCTTAGGTAGCGGGGGGGCTCCGACCTACAATGAGCAGTTCTTC.

The chain employs TRBV13 and TRBJ2-7; unclear D gene. Per germline, CDR1 PRHDT and CDR2 FYEKMQ (reference sequence). This CDR3 has 16 amino acids. Trimming took 5 bases from V and 0 from J, leaving 17 bases between them. The CDR3 coding sequence is TGTGCCAGCAGCCGCAGGTCTCTGACCATCTCCTACGAGCAGTACTTC. This codes for CASSRRSLTISYEQYF.

The rearrangement uses TRBV29-1 and TRBJ2-1; TRBD2 agrees at 8 bases. Germline CDR1 is SQVTM and CDR2 is ANQGSEA. V lost 6 bases to trimming and J lost 1 base; unmatched junction nucleotides: 20. The length of the CDR3 is 19 residues. The CDR3 region has the DNA TGCAGCGTGCATCAAATCGGGTCGGCGGGAGGTTTGTCCTACAATGAGCAGTTCTTC. Translation: CSVHQIGSAGGLSYNEQFF.

V is TRBV2 and J is TRBJ1-5; 7 bases fit TRBD1. Unmatched junction bases numbered 4, after V lost 3 bases and J lost 2 bases. The germline V gene has CDR1 SNHLY and CDR2 FYNNEI. This CDR3 is built from 15 residues. The CDR3 reads CASSDLTGGNQPQHF. The CDR3 nucleotides are TGTGCCAGCAGTGATCTCACAGGGGGCAATCAGCCCCAGCATTTT.

The chain is built from TRBV7-9 and TRBJ2-1; D not certain. V lost 5 bases and J lost 6, with 8 bases in between. This CDR3 is 12 amino acids long. Germline CDR1 is SEHNR and CDR2 is FQNEAQ (reference sequence). The CDR3 spells CASSPLGNEQFF. The CDR3 DNA reads as TGTGCCAGCAGCCCTCTAGGCAATGAGCAGTTCTTC.

This clone appeared a few times. The chain recombines TRBV30 with TRBJ1-3, with 7 nucleotides matching TRBD1. The ends lost 4 bases at V and 4 bases at J; junction bases unmatched: 10. Germline loops: CDR1 GTSNPN, CDR2 SVGIG (reference sequence). The CDR3 totals 15 residues. The CDR3: CAWTAGTVGGNTIYF. Here the CDR3 DNA reads TGTGCCTGGACCGCAGGGACAGTGGGGGGAAACACCATATATTTT.

This chain links TRBV11-2 with TRBJ1-4; D is possibly TRBD1 (6 bases). Per the germline V gene, CDR1 is SGHAT and CDR2 is FQNNGV. The V end was cut by 3 bases, the J end by 5 bases, with 13 bases between. The CDR3 runs 15 residues. The CDR3 region is CASSFSGGPNEKLFF. The CDR3 DNA is TGTGCCAGCAGCTTTTCCGGGGGGCCGAATGAAAAACTGTTTTTT. The whole variable domain, filled in from reference TRBV11-2 and TRBJ1-4, reads EAGVAQSPRYKIIEKRQSVAFWCNPISGHATLYWYQQILGQGPKLLIQFQNNGVVDDSQLPKDRFSAERLKGVDSTLKIQPAKLEDSAVYLCASSFSGGPNEKLFFGSGTQLSVL.

This clone was recorded once. Here the CDR3 DNA reads TGTGCCACTACAGGTGATAGCAATCAGCCCCAGCATTTT. It translates to CATTGDSNQPQHF. The rearrangement uses TRBV19 and TRBJ1-5, with D perhaps TRBD1 (5 bases). V dropped 10 bases and J dropped 0 bases, with 10 bases sitting between them. In germline, CDR1 is LNHDA, CDR2 SQIVND (reference sequence). The CDR3 extends over 13 amino acids.

This clone was counted between two and nine times. This chain links TRBV4-1 with TRBJ2-3; TRBD1 matches at 12 bases. The CDR3 has 18 residues. V shed 2 bases, J shed 7 bases, and the junction held 13 bases outside the gene matches. Germline CDR1 MGHRA, CDR2 YSYEKL. CDR3 in DNA: TGCGCCAGCAGCCAATTGGCGGGCGGGACAGGGGGCATGTATACGCAGTATTTT. It translates to CASSQLAGGTGGMYTQYF.

The chain is built from TRBV19 and TRBJ2-3, with 9 nucleotides matching TRBD1. Germline-derived CDR1 and CDR2 are LNHDA and SQIVND (reference sequence). This CDR3 contains 16 residues. The V gene end was trimmed by 6 bases and the J gene end by 1 base; junction bases not matched to a gene: 8. CDR3 sequence reads: CASSRTGAVGTDTQYF. CDR3 DNA: TGTGCCAGTAGCCGGACAGGGGCCGTCGGCACAGATACGCAGTATTTT.

This clone was picked up a small number of times. This chain uses TRBV30 with TRBJ2-5; 8 bases are shared with TRBD2. With 4 bases clipped from V and 5 bases from J, the junction kept 12 bases outside the gene matches. The CDR3 is 15 amino acids. Germline lookup yields CDR1 GTSNPN and CDR2 SVGIG (reference sequence). The CDR3 spells CAWTAFGTRGETQYF. As DNA, the CDR3 is TGTGCCTGGACCGCATTTGGGACTAGGGGCGAGACCCAGTACTTC.